This T cell receptor beta chain was profiled in a study of T cell repertoires in cytomegalovirus infection. Study-wide findings and caveats: The ex vivo response showed dominance by HLA-C-restricted CMV-specific TCR beta clonotypes.

In the case of this clonotype: What it binds is not known.

TCRdb fed the reads into MiXCR, producing one record per CDR3 protein. Found here are fewer than 1,000,000 distinct CDR3 sequences, around 30% of them singletons; the top ten hold roughly an eighth. With 4 bases removed from V and 6 bases from J, the gap between germline ends came to 13 bases. CDR3 size: 14 residues. Germline V lookup: CDR1 MGHRA, CDR2 YSYEKL. The chain is built from TRBV4-1 and TRBJ2-1, with D unclear. The specimen comprised cultured CD8+ T cells from PBMCs, sampled from culture after CMV antigen stimulation. The receptor was derived from a human donor in good health (CMV status not recorded). Some clones in this sample may be carry-over from other donors' samples. The CDR3 loop reads CASSRSVSGNEQFF. CDR3 nucleotide sequence: TGCGCCAGCAGCCGTTCAGTGAGTGGCAATGAGCAGTTCTTC.